This paragraph covers one T cell receptor (beta chain) sequence. Trimming removed 4 bases from V and 1 base from J; junction bases left unmatched: 8. CDR1 SGHNT and CDR2 YYREEE come from the germline V gene (reference sequence). The CDR3 contains 17 residues. The sample originates from a study of blood T cells in healthy people across ages. PCR was performed a second time for about 7 to 12 cycles using a sample-barcoded 5' primer and a J-beta primer mix. TCRdb redid the calling of the 5' RACE reads with MiXCR, one entry per CDR3 protein. The table includes about 780,000 distinct CDR3 sequences, roughly 46% detected once.

Sequencing used blood. The rearrangement joins TRBV5-4 to TRBJ2-1; TRBD2 matches 10 bases. This sequence originates from a man older than 75 in good health. CDR3 sequence (DNA): TGTGCCAGCAGCCAAGCGGGAGGGCCCTATTCCTACAATGAGCAGTTCTTC. Protein sequence: CASSQAGGPYSYNEQFF.